This T cell receptor beta chain was captured in a study of T cells in women clearing cervical HPV infection. As to this clone: Its specificity is unknown. The observed sequence ends 3 residues before the CDR3 terminus, with the missing tail filled in from the germline J gene.

Produced via immunoSEQ multiplex PCR; TCRdb's table is partial and in-frame only. Its listing shows tens of thousands of clones. Germline V gene lookup returns CDR1 KGHSH and CDR2 LQKENI. The CDR3 extends over 16 amino acids. Trimming shortened V by 0 bases and J by 1 base, and 10 bases separated the two germline ends. The study's findings and limits: TRBV6-7 relative abundance averaged approximately 0.1% in cases and 0.15% to 0.2% in controls.

This chain links TRBV18 with TRBJ2-1; D possibly corresponds to TRBD2 (5 bases). The receptor comes from a woman aged 18 to 75 with a cervical HPV16 infection that either progressed to CIN3+ or cleared (not recorded which). The specimen was blood buffy coat. Partial CDR3 DNA: TGTGCCAGCTCACCACCGGCGGGTAGGTCCTACAATGAG. Translation: CASSPPAGRSYNE. The full CDR3 protein reads CASSPPAGRSYNEQFF.